The 32 T cell receptor beta chains below come from one sample, sequenced in a study of shared clonotypes between healthy human individuals. Produced via immunoSEQ multiplex PCR; TCRdb's table is partial and in-frame only. The table records 1,400,000 or so clones, less than 99% of them present only once. The sample was naive CD4+ T cells sorted from blood. The subset here: CD45RA+ positively selected. The receptors shown here come from a man aged 25 to 40 in good health.

This chain joins TRBV6-5 and TRBJ2-4, with D hard to call. The CDR3 is 13 amino acids. The V end was cut by 5 bases, the J end by 6 bases, with 11 bases between. Germline CDR1 is MNHEY and CDR2 is SVGAGI. In DNA, the CDR3 is TGTGCCAGCAGTAGGCCCCCCGGAAACATTCAGTACTTC. It specifies CASSRPPGNIQYF.

The count of this clone is one. The V and J genes are TRBV7-9 and TRBJ1-1; D unresolved. There are 13 residues in the CDR3. Per germline, CDR1 SEHNR and CDR2 FQNEAQ (reference sequence). V lost 6 bases to trimming and J lost 0 bases, with 8 bases between them. The CDR3 sequence: CASSFQVNTEAFF. As DNA, the CDR3 is TGTGCCAGCAGTTTCCAGGTGAACACTGAAGCTTTCTTT.

The V call is TRBV9, the J call TRBJ2-7, with a possible D match to TRBD2 (5 bases). Trimming pared 3 bases from V and 1 base from J, leaving 11 bases between. Germline-derived CDR1 and CDR2 are SGDLS and YYNGEE. The CDR3 length is 14 residues. CDR3 sequence: CASSASTRSYEQYF. DNA for the CDR3: TGTGCCAGCAGCGCCTCCACTAGATCCTACGAGCAGTACTTC.

V and J are TRBV7-8 and TRBJ2-7; D is possibly TRBD1 or TRBD2 (5 bases each). This CDR3 has 16 residues. Germline V CDR1 and CDR2: SGHVS, FQNEAQ. The V end was cut by 5 bases, the J end by 2 bases, with 19 bases between. The CDR3 bases are TGTGCCAGCAGCCCGAGTCGGACGGGACGAACCTACGAGCAGTACTTC. Its protein is CASSPSRTGRTYEQYF.

The rearrangement links TRBV5-1 to TRBJ2-3, with D possibly being TRBD2 (6 bases). V dropped 4 bases and J dropped 3 bases, with 15 bases sitting between them. CDR3 length: 15 amino acids. Germline CDR1 is SGHRS and CDR2 is YFSETQ. CDR3 coding DNA: TGCGCCAGCAGCCCAAGGGACTTTGGGACAGATACGCAGTATTTT. Residues: CASSPRDFGTDTQYF. The full variable domain, with the rest looked up from reference TRBV5-1 and TRBJ2-3, is KAGVTQTPRYLIKTRGQQVTLSCSPISGHRSVSWYQQTPGQGLQFLFEYFSETQRNKGNFPGRFSGRQFSNSRSEMNVSTLELGDSALYLCASSPRDFGTDTQYFGPGTRLTVL.

This sequence joins TRBV27 and TRBJ2-3, with 7 bases fitting TRBD1. The CDR3 has 14 residues. The V gene's germline CDR1 is MNHEY and CDR2 SMNVEV (reference sequence). The V and J ends lost 9 bases and 5 bases, in that order; junction bases with no gene match: 11. The CDR3 nucleotides read TGTGCCAGACAAGAGGGGGCGGGTCGAGATACGCAGTATTTT. Residues: CARQEGAGRDTQYF.

This chain connects TRBV7-2 to TRBJ1-3; D call uncertain. The CDR3 length is 12 residues. Trimming took off 2 bases at V and 4 bases at J, with 3 bases between the two ends. CDR1 is SGHTA, CDR2 FQGNSA, per germline. The CDR3 bases are TGTGCCAGCAGCTTATCGGGAAACACCATATATTTT. Its protein product is CASSLSGNTIYF.

V usage is TRBV7-8 and J usage is TRBJ2-7; tentative D call: TRBD1 (6 bases). There are 16 residues in the CDR3. The V gene lost 5 bases and the J gene lost 5 bases, with 22 bases spanning the gap. In germline, CDR1 is SGHVS, CDR2 FQNEAQ. The chain's CDR3 is CASSPTSGIRDNEQYF. For the CDR3, the DNA is TGTGCCAGCAGCCCCACCTCCGGGATCCGGGACAACGAGCAGTACTTC.

V is TRBV27 and J is TRBJ2-1, with D perhaps TRBD1 (6 bases). The CDR3 spans 15 residues. The germline V gene has CDR1 MNHEY and CDR2 SMNVEV (reference sequence). Trimming removed 3 bases from V and 1 base from J, with 10 bases in between. The CDR3 sequence: CASSFSGTSYNEQFF. The CDR3 nucleotides read TGTGCCAGCAGTTTCTCGGGGACATCCTACAATGAGCAGTTCTTC.

The rearrangement joins TRBV6-5 to TRBJ2-4; 9 bases align to TRBD1. The CDR3 sequence is 15 residues long. Germline V gives CDR1 MNHEY, CDR2 SVGAGI. V dropped 5 bases and J dropped 3; count of bases not matched to a gene: 5. CDR3 loop: CASSKQGAGKNIQYF. The DNA for the CDR3 is TGTGCCAGCAGTAAACAGGGGGCCGGCAAAAACATTCAGTACTTC.

The J gene is TRBJ1-5, the V gene TRBV28, with D unclear. The V end was cut by 3 bases, the J end by 5 bases, with 11 bases between. Germline CDR1 reads MDHEN; CDR2 reads SYDVKM. This CDR3 is 14 amino acids long. CDR3 nucleotides: TGTGCCAGCAGTTTCTCAACCGGATATCAGCCCCAGCATTTT. Its translation is CASSFSTGYQPQHF.

The rearrangement links TRBV29-1 to TRBJ2-5, with 7 bases matching TRBD2. Germline V gene sequence: CDR1 SQVTM, CDR2 ANQGSEA. The CDR3 extends over 14 amino acids. With V trimmed by 6 bases and J by 2 bases, 9 bases remained unmatched. CDR3 sequence: CSVPGRGLQETQYF. The CDR3 region has the DNA TGCAGCGTCCCGGGGAGGGGTTTGCAAGAGACCCAGTACTTC.

V gene TRBV6-6 combines with J gene TRBJ2-5; 8 bases are a match to TRBD1. The CDR3 length is 14 residues. CDR1 is MNHNY, CDR2 SVGAGI, per germline (reference sequence). Trimming took 5 bases from V and 1 from J; bases not matched to a gene: 3. DNA for the CDR3: TGTGCCAGCAGTCGGGACAGGCCCCAAGAGACCCAGTACTTC. Protein: CASSRDRPQETQYF.

About this clone: At one end the junction does not follow the germline gene, possibly because of a read error. The rearrangement links TRBV7-7 to TRBJ2-2, with TRBD2 as a possible D gene (5 bases). Germline assignment: CDR1 SSHAT and CDR2 FNYEAQ (reference sequence). The CDR3 sequence is 15 residues long. The CDR3 sequence is CASSLEGSGTGELFF. The CDR3 region has the DNA TGTGCTAGCAGCTTAGAAGGCTCGGGGACCGGGGAGCTGTTTTTT.

V usage is TRBV5-1 and J usage is TRBJ1-3; 7 positions match TRBD1. The CDR3 sequence is 16 residues long. Looked up from germline, CDR1 is SGHRS and CDR2 is YFSETQ. V lost 2 bases and J lost 2; bases outside the gene matches: 7. CDR3 bases: TGCGCCAGCAGCTTAGTGACAGGGAGCGCTGGAAACACCATATATTTT. This translates into CASSLVTGSAGNTIYF.

The V call is TRBV9, the J call TRBJ2-3; 8 bases are a match to TRBD2. The CDR3 has 16 residues. Germline V gene data show CDR1 as SGDLS and CDR2 as YYNGEE. V gave up 0 bases and J gave up 2 bases; unmatched junction bases: 5. The CDR3 sequence: CASSVVTGGLTDTQYF. CDR3 DNA: TGTGCCAGCAGCGTAGTAACGGGAGGGCTCACAGATACGCAGTATTTT.

DNA for the CDR3: TGCGCCAGCAGCTCTCTAGCGGGCGATGACAATGAGCAGTTCTTC. It specifies CASSSLAGDDNEQFF. The gene calls are TRBV5-1 and TRBJ2-1, with 8 bases identical to TRBD2. This CDR3 has 15 residues. CDR1 and CDR2 (germline): SGHRS, YFSETQ. The ends lost 3 bases at V and 5 bases at J; junction bases unmatched: 7.

The chain links TRBV6-6 to TRBJ2-1, with 7 bases aligning to TRBD2. CDR3 length: 16 residues. Germline-derived CDR1 and CDR2 are MNHNY and SVGAGI (reference sequence). Trimming removed 6 bases from V and 0 bases from J; junction bases left unmatched: 8. The CDR3, as DNA: TGTGCCAGCAGGGGGCAGCGGGGCGGCTCCTACAATGAGCAGTTCTTC. This gives the protein CASRGQRGGSYNEQFF.

The rearrangement links TRBV18 to TRBJ1-2, with 9 bases identical to TRBD1. Unmatched junction bases numbered 12, after V lost 2 bases and J lost 5 bases. Germline V gene data show CDR1 as KGHSH and CDR2 as LQKENI. The CDR3 consists of 17 residues. CDR3 loop: CASSPTGTGLNPYGYTF. In DNA, the CDR3 is TGTGCCAGCTCACCAACCGGGACAGGGCTTAATCCTTATGGCTACACCTTC.

The rearrangement links TRBV7-6 to TRBJ2-3; TRBD2 aligns across 7 bases. The V gene's germline CDR1 is SGHVS and CDR2 FNYEAQ. Losses at the gene ends were 0 bases for V and 4 bases for J; bases not matched to a gene: 7. This CDR3 has 16 amino acids. The CDR3 is CASSLASRELADTQYF. The CDR3 DNA follows: TGTGCCAGCAGCTTAGCTTCGCGGGAGTTGGCAGATACGCAGTATTTT.

Only one count was recorded for this clone. The chain recombines TRBV7-9 with TRBJ2-7; TRBD1 matches at 7 bases. The CDR3 extends over 16 amino acids. With 2 bases clipped from V and 5 bases from J, the junction kept 12 bases outside the gene matches. Germline V CDR1 and CDR2: SEHNR, FQNEAQ (reference sequence). The CDR3 bases are TGTGCCAGCAGCTTACGGGCTCGGGACAGCCGTCACGAGCAGTACTTC. Its protein is CASSLRARDSRHEQYF.

The chain combines TRBV4-1 with TRBJ1-2, with 8 bases aligning to TRBD1. V was pared by 4 bases and J by 6 bases, with 10 bases of the junction left unmatched. CDR3 length: 15 residues. Germline CDR1 is MGHRA and CDR2 is YSYEKL. The CDR3 protein is CASSPARTGIHGYTF. Written as DNA, the CDR3 is TGCGCCAGCAGCCCAGCACGGACAGGGATCCATGGCTACACCTTC.

The rearrangement links TRBV5-5 to TRBJ2-3; D perhaps matches TRBD2 (6 bases). CDR1 and CDR2 from the germline V gene are SGHKS and YYEKEE (reference sequence). The CDR3 has 15 residues. Trimming stripped 4 bases from V and 8 bases from J, with 20 bases between. CDR3 DNA sequence: TGTGCCAGCAGCCCTGCTAGCGCGTTACTAGTTACGCAGTATTTT. Translated: CASSPASALLVTQYF.

This chain joins TRBV7-2 and TRBJ2-7; either TRBD1 or TRBD2 may fit D (7 bases each). The V end was cut by 4 bases, the J end by 1 base, with 17 bases between. Germline V gene lookup returns CDR1 SGHTA and CDR2 FQGNSA. The CDR3 has 16 amino acids. CDR3: CASSSGGRERSYEQYF. The CDR3, as DNA: TGTGCCAGCAGCTCAGGGGGGAGGGAGCGGTCCTACGAGCAGTACTTC.

The chain recombines TRBV5-5 with TRBJ2-3; 11 bases line up with TRBD2. V was pared by 4 bases and J by 3 bases, with 7 bases of the junction left unmatched. The CDR3 consists of 16 residues. Per the germline V gene, CDR1 is SGHKS and CDR2 is YYEKEE (reference sequence). The CDR3 region has the DNA TGTGCCAGCAGCCTCTTAGCGGGAGGGGTTACAGATACGCAGTATTTT. It translates to CASSLLAGGVTDTQYF.

The rearrangement uses TRBV11-2 and TRBJ1-2; tentatively, D is TRBD1 (5 bases). Looked up from germline, CDR1 is SGHAT and CDR2 is FQNNGV. The CDR3 sequence is 12 residues long. V lost 5 bases and J 7 bases, leaving 11 bases between the germline ends. CDR3 sequence reads: CASSKDRGGYTF. CDR3 bases: TGTGCCAGCAGCAAAGACAGAGGTGGCTACACCTTC.

A note on this clone: This specimen includes other DNA sequences encoding the same CDR3. V usage is TRBV5-1 and J usage is TRBJ2-7, with D uncertain. V shed 0 bases and J shed 4 bases, with 11 bases lying between them. This CDR3 contains 14 residues. CDR1 and CDR2 from the germline V gene are SGHRS and YFSETQ. CDR3 amino acids: CASSLVGSSYEQYF. The CDR3 DNA follows: TGCGCCAGCAGCTTGGTCGGCTCCTCATACGAGCAGTACTTC.

The rearrangement links TRBV7-9 to TRBJ2-4; TRBD2 aligns across 7 bases. Trimming cost V 2 bases and J 5 bases; bases outside gene matches: 9. Germline values: CDR1 SEHNR, CDR2 FQNEAQ (reference sequence). The CDR3 loop spans 16 amino acids. The CDR3 region is CASSLWTSGGENIQYF. The CDR3 coding sequence is TGTGCCAGCAGCTTATGGACTAGTGGTGGCGAAAACATTCAGTACTTC.

DNA of the CDR3: TGTGCCAGCAGCCGCCCGGGACTAGCGGTAGCCAAAAACATTCAGTACTTC. Protein product: CASSRPGLAVAKNIQYF. This rearrangement joins TRBV7-2 to TRBJ2-4; 11 bases are shared with TRBD2. CDR3 length: 17 residues. The junction had 6 bases not matched to a gene; V was cut back by 5 bases and J by 0 bases. Germline lookup yields CDR1 SGHTA and CDR2 FQGNSA.

Only one count was recorded for this clone. The chain uses TRBV18 and TRBJ2-7; D is unclear. There are 12 residues in the CDR3. Trimming removed 2 bases at V and 6 bases at J, with 8 bases between. Germline V lookup: CDR1 KGHSH, CDR2 LQKENI. The CDR3 region has the DNA TGTGCCAGCTCACCAGGGTCCCCCGAGCAGTACTTC. It codes for CASSPGSPEQYF.

For this clone: The sample contains more than one DNA sequence encoding this CDR3. The V and J genes are TRBV9 and TRBJ2-5, with 11 nucleotides matching TRBD2. The V gene's germline CDR1 is SGDLS and CDR2 YYNGEE. The CDR3 runs 16 residues. The junction had 5 bases not matched to a gene; V was cut back by 3 bases and J by 1 base. Here the CDR3 DNA reads TGTGCCAGCAGCGGAACCGGGACTAGCGGCCAAGAGACCCAGTACTTC. Residues: CASSGTGTSGQETQYF. The full variable domain, with the rest looked up from reference TRBV9 and TRBJ2-5, is DSGVTQTPKHLITATGQRVTLRCSPRSGDLSVYWYQQSLDQGLQFLIQYYNGEERAKGNILERFSAQQFPDLHSELNLSSLELGDSALYFCASSGTGTSGQETQYFGPGTRLLVL.

In this sample, this clone turned up a few times. The sample holds other DNA sequences that translate to the same CDR3. CDR3 nucleotide sequence: TGCGCCAGCAGCTTCAGCACAGATACGCAGTATTTT. This sequence encodes CASSFSTDTQYF. V is TRBV5-1 and J is TRBJ2-3; no clear D. The CDR3 has 12 residues. V shed 2 bases and J shed 0 bases, with 1 base lying between them. The germline gives CDR1 SGHRS, CDR2 YFSETQ.